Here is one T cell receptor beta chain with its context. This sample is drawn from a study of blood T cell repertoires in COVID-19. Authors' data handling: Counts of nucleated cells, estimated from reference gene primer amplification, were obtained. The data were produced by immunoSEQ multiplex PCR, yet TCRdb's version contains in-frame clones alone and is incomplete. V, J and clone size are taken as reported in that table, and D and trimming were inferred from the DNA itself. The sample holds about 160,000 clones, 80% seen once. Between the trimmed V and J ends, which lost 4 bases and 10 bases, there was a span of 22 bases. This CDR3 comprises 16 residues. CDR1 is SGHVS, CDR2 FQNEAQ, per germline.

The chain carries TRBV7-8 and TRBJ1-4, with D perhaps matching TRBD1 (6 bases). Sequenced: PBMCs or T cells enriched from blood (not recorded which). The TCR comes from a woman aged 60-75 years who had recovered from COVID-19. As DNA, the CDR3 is TGTGCCAGCAGCTCTGCCCCGGACGCCCGAGGGGGAAAACTGTTTTTT. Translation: CASSSAPDARGGKLFF. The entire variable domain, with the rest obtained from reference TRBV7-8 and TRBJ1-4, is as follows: GAGVSQSPRYKVAKRGQDVALRCDPISGHVSLFWYQQALGQGPEFLTYFQNEAQLDKSGLPSDRFFAERPEGSVSTLKIQRTQQEDSAVYLCASSSAPDARGGKLFFGSGTQLSVL.